What follows are 5 T cell receptor beta chains derived from one specimen sequenced in a study of cytomegalovirus exposure and HLA in healthy donors. The PCR ran on 60 Vbeta and 13 Jbeta primers. Measured with immunoSEQ multiplex PCR; TCRdb has only the in-frame clones, and not every one. In the table there are some 130,000 clones, approximately 79% of which are singletons. Specimen: PBMCs. These receptors all stem from a man aged 40-55 years in good health and CMV-seropositive.

The chain recombines TRBV7-9 with TRBJ1-1, with 11 bases identical to TRBD1. Trimming at V came to 2 bases and at J to 5 bases, leaving 7 bases not matched to a gene. This CDR3 is 16 amino acids long. Germline CDR1 is SEHNR and CDR2 is FQNEAQ (reference sequence). The CDR3 protein is CASSLIGQGARTEAFF. The CDR3 DNA follows: TGTGCCAGCAGCTTAATTGGACAGGGGGCGAGGACTGAAGCTTTCTTT. The full variable domain, in which reference TRBV7-9 and TRBJ1-1 provide the parts outside the CDR3, is DTGVSQNPRHKITKRGQNVTFRCDPISEHNRLYWYRQTLGQGPEFLTYFQNEAQLEKSRLLSDRFSAERPKGSFSTLEIQRTEQGDSAMYLCASSLIGQGARTEAFFGQGTRLTVV.

The rearrangement joins TRBV30 to TRBJ1-6; no clear D. Trimming left V 1 base short and J 7 bases short, with 5 bases between. The CDR3 runs 12 residues. Germline loops: CDR1 GTSNPN, CDR2 SVGIG (reference sequence). CDR3 protein: CAWSGRNSPLHF. The CDR3 DNA follows: TGTGCCTGGAGTGGCAGGAATTCACCCCTCCACTTT.

The chain recombines TRBV6-5 with TRBJ1-1; D is possibly TRBD1 (6 bases). Germline CDR1 MNHEY, CDR2 SVGAGI. V lost 5 bases to trimming and J lost 5 bases, with 18 bases between them. There are 15 residues in the CDR3. This CDR3 reads CASSTRGGRGTEAFF. DNA of the CDR3: TGTGCCAGCAGTACCCGTGGAGGGAGGGGGACTGAAGCTTTCTTT.

This sequence joins TRBV11-2 and TRBJ1-6; TRBD1 aligns across 9 bases. Germline trimming cut 3 bases from V and 6 bases from J; bases unmatched to any gene: 6. Per germline, CDR1 SGHAT and CDR2 FQNNGV. The CDR3 is 16 amino acids. CDR3 loop: CASSFGTGIGNSPLHF. The CDR3 DNA sequence: TGTGCCAGCAGCTTTGGGACAGGGATCGGTAATTCACCCCTCCACTTT.

The chain carries TRBV19 and TRBJ2-2; D might be TRBD1 (6 bases). Trimming pared 5 bases from V and 3 bases from J, leaving 16 bases between. The CDR3 spans 16 residues. Looked up from germline, CDR1 is LNHDA and CDR2 is SQIVND (reference sequence). CDR3 protein: CASSPRGTPYTGELFF. The CDR3 nucleotides read TGTGCCAGTAGTCCAAGGGGGACACCATACACCGGGGAGCTGTTTTTT.